There are many counts of the clone carrying this T cell receptor beta chain. Prior to thyroid surgery, none of the patients had received any treatment. This entry belongs to a study of metastatic and nonmetastatic thyroid tumors. Germline V gene data show CDR1 as MNHNS and CDR2 as SASEGT. V lost 5 bases, J lost 0 bases, and 7 bases lay in between. There are 13 residues in the CDR3. TCRdb ran MiXCR on the PCR reads. The sample has about 45,000 clones, less than 5% seen once; the top ten hold less than 10%. This sequence joins TRBV6-1 and TRBJ1-1; unclear D gene. Sequencing input: blood. The sequence was obtained from a female donor with papillary thyroid cancer or a benign thyroid nodule (not recorded which). Some clones in this sample may be carry-over from other donors' samples. CDR3 residues: CASSPPMNTEAFF. CDR3 coding DNA: TGTGCCAGCAGTCCCCCTATGAACACTGAAGCTTTCTTT.